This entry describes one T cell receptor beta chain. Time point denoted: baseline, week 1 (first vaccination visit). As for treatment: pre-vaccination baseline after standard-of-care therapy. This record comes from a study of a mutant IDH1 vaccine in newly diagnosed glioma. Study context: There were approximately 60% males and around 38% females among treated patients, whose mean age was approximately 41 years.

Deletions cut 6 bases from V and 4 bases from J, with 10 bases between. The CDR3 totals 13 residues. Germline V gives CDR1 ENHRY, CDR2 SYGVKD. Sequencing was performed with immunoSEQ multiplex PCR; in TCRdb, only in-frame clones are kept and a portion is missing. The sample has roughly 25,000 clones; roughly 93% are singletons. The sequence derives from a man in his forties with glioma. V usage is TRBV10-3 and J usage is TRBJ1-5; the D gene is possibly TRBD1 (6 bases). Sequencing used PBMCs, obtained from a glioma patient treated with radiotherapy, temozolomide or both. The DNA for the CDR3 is TGTGCCATCAGAGGGGGTCCAAATCAGCCCCAGCATTTT. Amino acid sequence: CAIRGGPNQPQHF.